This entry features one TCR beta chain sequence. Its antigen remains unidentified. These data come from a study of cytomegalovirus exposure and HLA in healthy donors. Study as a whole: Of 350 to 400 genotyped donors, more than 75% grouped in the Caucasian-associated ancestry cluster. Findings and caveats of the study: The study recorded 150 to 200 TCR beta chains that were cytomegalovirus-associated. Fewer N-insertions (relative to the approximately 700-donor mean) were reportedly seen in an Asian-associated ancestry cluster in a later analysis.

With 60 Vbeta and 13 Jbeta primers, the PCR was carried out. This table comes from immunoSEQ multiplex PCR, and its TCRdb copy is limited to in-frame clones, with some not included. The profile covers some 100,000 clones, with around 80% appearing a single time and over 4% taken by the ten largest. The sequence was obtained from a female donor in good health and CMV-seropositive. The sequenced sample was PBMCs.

The CDR3 region is CASSGLLAGGSDTQYF. In nucleotides, the CDR3 is TGTGCCAGCAGCGGCCTACTAGCGGGGGGGTCAGATACGCAGTATTTT. The chain is built from TRBV2 and TRBJ2-3; the match to TRBD2 covers 13 bases. Per germline, CDR1 SNHLY and CDR2 FYNNEI. The CDR3 has 16 amino acids. With 6 bases clipped from V and 4 bases from J, the junction kept 7 bases outside the gene matches.